This is a list of T cell receptor beta chains from one sample in a study of blood T cell repertoires in COVID-19. The data were produced by immunoSEQ multiplex PCR, yet TCRdb's version contains in-frame clones alone and is incomplete. This table holds around 130,000 clones, 65% to 85% found once. Sequences were obtained from peripheral blood. The receptors were gathered from a man aged 25-40 years with COVID-19, enrolled during active disease. Each CDR3 is given without its conserved first and last residue. D genes are given only for firm matches.

v_call d_call cdr3_aa
TRBV7-9 NA ASSSPWGGEQF
TRBV7-6 NA ASSLGQGNQPQH
TRBV12-3/TRBV12-4 NA ASSQTALF
TRBV27 NA ASSLRPRAEGKGTGELF
TRBV9 TRBD2 ASSRTSGATGELF
TRBV29-1 NA SVVRTEAF
TRBV4-2 NA ASSQGQVSHEQF
TRBV18 TRBD2 ASGRTSNEQY
TRBV19 TRBD1 ASSRTGGSGNTIY
TRBV15 TRBD2 ATSRDVRASGELPLETQY
TRBV7-8 TRBD1 ASSSDRASSEQY
TRBV27 TRBD1 ASSSAGQGAIYGYT
TRBV9 TRBD2 ASSVGASGQETQY
TRBV12-3/TRBV12-4 NA ASSYREGAEAF
TRBV12-3/TRBV12-4 TRBD1 ASIGGLGDEQY
TRBV4-1 TRBD1 ASSTPGQGYEQY